This T cell receptor (beta chain) was documented in a study of Ad26.COV2.S vaccination and SARS-CoV-2 variants. Only in-frame clones appear in the TCRdb table, and some are missing; sequencing was by immunoSEQ multiplex PCR. The sample includes about 350,000 clones, about 90% of them seen just once. Notes on the study in general: Total T cell responses, in the TCR breadth and depth analyses, may have been underestimated. Non-spike TCR breadth did not differ much between vaccine and placebo recipients. Spike-specific TCR breadth was greater in vaccine than placebo recipients. In vaccinated individuals, spike-specific CD8+ and CD4+ T cell responses reportedly displayed substantial breadth.

V trimming: 2 bases; J trimming: 9 bases; junction bases outside the gene matches: 13. CDR3 size: 17 residues. Looked up from germline, CDR1 is KGHSH and CDR2 is LQKENI. This clone was observed once. The antigen is not known. The TCR comes from a human donor who had recovered from COVID-19. The rearrangement uses TRBV18 and TRBJ1-3; 10 positions agree with TRBD1. This material consisted of peripheral blood, taken after recovery from COVID-19. In DNA, the CDR3 is TGTGCCAGCTCACCATACCTTCTCCGGGACAGGGGAGGCACCATATATTTT. This translates into CASSPYLLRDRGGTIYF. Looking up the rest from reference TRBV18 and TRBJ1-3 gives the full variable domain: NAGVMQNPRHLVRRRGQEARLRCSPMKGHSHVYWYRQLPEEGLKFMVYLQKENIIDESGMPKERFSAEFPKEGPSILRIQQVVRGDSAAYFCASSPYLLRDRGGTIYFGEGSWLTVV.